This T cell receptor (beta chain) was captured by sequencing in a study of blood T cell repertoires in COVID-19. In the original processing: Scientists estimated how many nucleated cells there were by amplifying reference gene primers. Profiled with immunoSEQ multiplex PCR; TCRdb holds only in-frame clones, not every one. The D gene and trimming were derived from the DNA, and the V and J assignments and clone size from that table. The data show about 430,000 clones, with over 75% seen just once and about 1.5% held by the top ten. Those who participated ranged in age from roughly 18 to 100 years and resided in approximately 26 US areas. Germline CDR1 is SGHRS and CDR2 is YFSETQ. This CDR3 has 14 residues. Trimming cost V 2 bases and J 5 bases; bases outside gene matches: 4.

J is TRBJ2-1 and V is TRBV5-1; 7 nucleotides agree with TRBD1. Sequences were obtained from PBMCs or T cells enriched from blood (not recorded which). The sequence derives from a woman aged 18-29 years who had been exposed to COVID-19. The CDR3 bases are TGCGCCAGCAGCTTAGGACAGGTCGACAATGAGCAGTTCTTC. Its translation: CASSLGQVDNEQFF.